Listed below are T cell receptor beta chains from one sample, sequenced in a study of T cell repertoires in cytomegalovirus infection. For these TCRs, the target antigens are not known. TCRdb re-analysed the reads in MiXCR, keeping a single row per CDR3 protein. The repertoire holds 700,000 to 900,000 distinct CDR3 sequences, with just under 30% as singletons. Sequences were derived from cultured CD8+ T cells from PBMCs, sampled from culture after CMV antigen stimulation. The source is a human donor in good health (CMV status not recorded). Some clones in this sample may be carry-over from other donors' samples. The CDR3 runs from the conserved cysteine through the conserved F or W. Expanded clones get a size class; other rows say once, few or many, or leave the size out.

TRBV7-9	few	TRBJ2-5	CASSLFYRSGETQYF
TRBV5-5	few	TRBJ2-1	CASSTRGAPYNEQFF
TRBV6-1	few	TRBJ1-1	CASRPVGNTEAFF
TRBV5-6	few	TRBJ1-1	CASWGYTEAFF
TRBV6-5	few	TRBJ1-2	CASSYSPGGLGGYTF
TRBV7-2	-	TRBJ2-7	CASSALPDSSYEQYF
TRBV7-9	-	TRBJ2-1	CASSTTGGRSYNEQFF
TRBV6-4	-	TRBJ2-1	CASASGDRVYNEQFF
TRBV25-1	-	TRBJ2-2	CASSLGGFANTGELFF
TRBV6-2/TRBV6-3	-	TRBJ1-2	CASSSSGFWYGYTF
TRBV12-3/TRBV12-4	-	TRBJ2-7	CASCSSQGAPPYEQYF
TRBV27	few	TRBJ2-1	CASSLGGPGSYNEQFF
TRBV13	few	TRBJ2-7	CASTGSRTSHEQYF
TRBV19	once	TRBJ1-1	CASSIVRGQGTEAFF
TRBV13	-	TRBJ1-4	CASSTRTGLNEKLFF
TRBV7-2	many	TRBJ1-3	CASRGVPSGNTIYF
TRBV7-9	few	TRBJ1-2	CASSLGRRRDYGYTF
TRBV7-2	few	TRBJ1-3	CASSFGSGFLEHTIYF
TRBV20-1	-	TRBJ2-7	CSALQVTYEQYF
TRBV9	-	TRBJ2-2	CASSVGGAGELFF
TRBV29-1	-	TRBJ1-2	CSVAGSLYGYTF
TRBV10-2	-	TRBJ2-7	CASSERLGYEQYF
TRBV4-1	few	TRBJ2-1	CASSQDLGRGSYNEQFF
TRBV6-6	-	TRBJ2-1	CASSYSIAGGYNEQFF
TRBV27	-	TRBJ2-4	CASSEILGVRNIQYF
TRBV7-2	many	TRBJ2-3	CASSLAVARGGTDTQYF
TRBV28	few	TRBJ1-5	CASSFPPFGGVDQPQHF
TRBV12-3/TRBV12-4	-	TRBJ2-5	CASSLSPGQETQYF
TRBV6-1	many	TRBJ2-1	CASSEWGYNEQFF